The TCR beta chain described here comes from a study of Graves' ophthalmopathy and Graves' hyperthyroidism. Study-wide context: The term stable hyperthyroidism indicated an absence of ophthalmopathy within 18 months of follow-up.

J was trimmed by 8 bases and V by 5 bases; bases with no gene match: 5. The CDR3 totals 14 residues. CDR1 SGHVS and CDR2 FQNEAQ come from the germline V gene. In this cohort, patients with other autoimmune diseases, uncontrolled infections, pregnancy or lactation were excluded. The study amplified TCR beta CDR3 regions using RNA transcripts. Scientists carried out first-round RT-PCR using HTBI primers and then a second-round multiplex PCR. TCRdb redid the calling of the multiplex PCR reads with MiXCR, one entry per CDR3 protein. The sample carries 450,000 to 600,000 distinct CDR3 sequences, approximately 37% recorded once.

The sample comprised peripheral blood or thyroid tissue (not recorded which). The clonotype comes from an adult man with Graves' hyperthyroidism. The gene calls are TRBV7-8 and TRBJ1-4; 10 positions agree with TRBD1. The CDR3 DNA is TGTGCCAGCAGCCCATTGACAGGGGGCGAAAAACTGTTTTTT. Translated, it gives CASSPLTGGEKLFF.